This TCR beta chain originates from a study of somatic mutations in cytotoxic T cells in rheumatoid arthritis. The V gene lost 6 bases and the J gene lost 6 bases, with 15 bases spanning the gap. Germline CDR1 SEHNR, CDR2 FQNEAQ (reference sequence). This CDR3 has 15 amino acids. The assay was immunoSEQ multiplex PCR, and TCRdb's table has in-frame clones only and misses some. The sample comprises under 35,000 clones, about 88% of which are singletons, and around 10% rests with the top ten. The TCR originated in an adult with rheumatoid arthritis. Sequenced input: CD8+ T cells sorted from blood. This rearrangement joins TRBV7-9 to TRBJ1-6; D may be TRBD1 (5 bases). The CDR3 DNA reads as TGTGCCAGCAGTCGTTCTACAGGTCTTAATTCACCCCTCCACTTT. Protein: CASSRSTGLNSPLHF.